The 18 T cell receptor beta chains reported below all come from one sample, sequenced in a study of T cell repertoires in aging, cancer and after chemotherapy (dated by TCRdb to between 2019 and 2020). TCR beta rearrangements were amplified from genomic DNA isolated from peripheral blood, not from sorted cells or RNA. Sequencing took place on an Illumina MiSeq. Using a mixed TRB-A/B primer pool, multiplex touch-down PCR amplified rearranged TRB sequences covering the V, D and J segments. TCRdb reprocessing: public reads trimmed at Q25 with fastp, clones called with MiXCR, in-frame beta chains kept. Every entry covers one CDR3 protein and lists the most common genes and DNA from its rows. This sample gives approximately 6,100 distinct CDR3 sequences in total; 20% to 25% of them show up just once. The top ten clones comprise 8% to 10% of the sample. Sample: blood. Every receptor here comes from a human donor in good health.

This clonotype was seen ten or more times. This chain uses TRBV11-2 with TRBJ2-2; TRBD1 is a possible D gene (8 bases). V shed 5 bases and J shed 7 bases, with 17 bases lying between them. Germline CDR1 is SGHAT and CDR2 is FQNNGV. The CDR3 extends over 15 amino acids. The CDR3 DNA sequence: TGTGCCAGCAGCCTGTACAGGGGGGGGAGCGGGGAGCTGTTTTTT. Amino acid sequence: CASSLYRGGSGELFF. Variable domain in full (rest from reference TRBV11-2 and TRBJ2-2): EAGVAQSPRYKIIEKRQSVAFWCNPISGHATLYWYQQILGQGPKLLIQFQNNGVVDDSQLPKDRFSAERLKGVDSTLKIQPAKLEDSAVYLCASSLYRGGSGELFFGEGSRLTVL.

This rearrangement joins TRBV2 to TRBJ1-5; D uncertain. V dropped 0 bases and J dropped 7 bases, with 13 bases sitting between them. The CDR3 is 15 residues long. Germline V gene data show CDR1 as SNHLY and CDR2 as FYNNEI. CDR3 sequence reads: CASSEAPGVEQPQHF. The CDR3 DNA is TGTGCCAGCAGTGAAGCACCGGGAGTCGAGCAGCCCCAGCATTTT.

This clonotype is termed medium-sized (0.01 to 0.1%). The genes are TRBV18 and TRBJ1-1; no clear D gene. Germline loops: CDR1 KGHSH, CDR2 LQKENI. This CDR3 has 12 residues. V dropped 9 bases and J dropped 1 base, with 9 bases sitting between them. The CDR3 sequence: CASSTANTEAFF. The CDR3, as DNA: TGTGCCAGTTCCACAGCGAACACTGAAGCTTTCTTT.

This clonotype was detected only a few times. The rearrangement joins TRBV20-1 to TRBJ2-5, with 7 bases fitting TRBD1. V shed 4 bases and J 3 bases; nucleotides not matched to a gene: 5. CDR3 length: 13 residues. Germline V gene data show CDR1 as DFQATT and CDR2 as SNEGSKA (reference sequence). The DNA for the CDR3 is TGCAGTGCTAACCGGGACAGCAAAGAGACCCAGTACTTC. It specifies CSANRDSKETQYF.

This clonotype is medium-sized (0.01 to 0.1%) within its sample. V and J are TRBV29-1 and TRBJ1-6; D gene uncertain. Germline V gives CDR1 SQVTM, CDR2 ANQGSEA. The CDR3 runs to 13 residues. V lost 4 bases to trimming and J lost 0 bases, with 4 bases between them. CDR3 sequence (DNA): TGCAGCGTTGGGGTCTCCTATAATTCACCCCTCCACTTT. It codes for CSVGVSYNSPLHF.

The DNA of the CDR3 is TGTGCCACCAGTGATCGGCAGGAAAATTCACCCCTCCACTTT. It codes for CATSDRQENSPLHF. This rearrangement joins TRBV24-1 to TRBJ1-6; the D is unclear. The CDR3 has 14 residues. V shed 3 bases and J shed 7 bases, with 9 bases lying between them. Germline V CDR1 and CDR2: KGHDR, SFDVKD.

The chain is built from TRBV2 and TRBJ2-1; a weak D match, TRBD1 (6 bases). V was clipped by 5 bases and J by 1 base, with 12 bases between them. CDR1 and CDR2 from the germline V gene are SNHLY and FYNNEI. This CDR3 is built from 15 residues. The CDR3 loop reads CASSQGGQSYNEQFF. The CDR3 coding sequence is TGTGCCAGCAGTCAAGGAGGACAGTCCTACAATGAGCAGTTCTTC.

A few counts support this clonotype. V gene TRBV24-1 combines with J gene TRBJ2-3; unclear D gene. Trimming cost V 3 bases and J 5 bases, with 2 bases left between them. The CDR3 totals 11 residues. CDR1 KGHDR and CDR2 SFDVKD come from the germline V gene. The DNA for the CDR3 is TGTGCCACCAGTGATCTAGATACGCAGTATTTT. Its protein is CATSDLDTQYF.

This clonotype is deemed medium-sized. The chain links TRBV5-4 to TRBJ1-3; D is undetermined. Per the germline V gene, CDR1 is SGHNT and CDR2 is YYREEE (reference sequence). V was clipped by 0 bases and J by 3 bases, with 7 bases between them. CDR3 length: 14 amino acids. CDR3 sequence: CASSLGINGNTIYF. The CDR3 DNA sequence: TGTGCCAGCAGCTTGGGAATCAATGGAAACACCATATATTTT.

This clonotype is medium-sized in the sample. The genes are TRBV29-1 and TRBJ1-1, with TRBD1 identical over 9 bases. CDR3 length equals 16 residues. Losses at the gene ends were 6 bases for V and 5 bases for J; bases not matched to a gene: 16. Germline CDR1 SQVTM, CDR2 ANQGSEA. For the CDR3, the DNA is TGCAGCGTCCCGACAGCCGGGACAGGGCCGGGAACTGAAGCTTTCTTT. Translated: CSVPTAGTGPGTEAFF.

CDR3 amino acids: CASSFGTSGGPWAQYF. In nucleotides, the CDR3 is TGTGCCAGCAGTTTTGGGACTAGCGGGGGGCCTTGGGCCCAGTACTTC. The chain joins TRBV27 to TRBJ2-5, with 15 bases identical to TRBD2. With V trimmed by 3 bases and J by 9 bases, 8 bases remained unmatched. The CDR3 extends over 16 amino acids. In germline, CDR1 is MNHEY, CDR2 SMNVEV (reference sequence).

This clonotype is judged medium-sized. The V gene is TRBV6-1, the J gene TRBJ1-1, with D hard to call. This CDR3 is built from 17 residues. V lost 2 bases and J 1 base, leaving 17 bases between the germline ends. Germline CDR1 and CDR2: MNHNS and SASEGT. CDR3: CASSESRQLRKNTEAFF. The CDR3 nucleotides are TGTGCCAGCAGTGAATCGCGTCAGCTCAGAAAGAACACTGAAGCTTTCTTT.

A few counts support this clonotype. The V gene is TRBV11-2, the J gene TRBJ2-3, with 9 bases identical to TRBD2. J lost 7 bases, V lost 5 bases, and 13 bases had no gene match. This CDR3 comprises 16 residues. The V gene's germline CDR1 is SGHAT and CDR2 FQNNGV. CDR3 in DNA: TGTGCCAGCAGCGGGGCGACTAGCGGACCTCTGAATACGCAGTATTTT. Its protein is CASSGATSGPLNTQYF.

This clonotype was seen ten or more times. V gene TRBV5-1 combines with J gene TRBJ1-5, with D hard to call. The germline V and J ends were trimmed by 4 bases and 4 bases, with 9 bases remaining between them. Germline CDR1 reads SGHRS; CDR2 reads YFSETQ. The CDR3 contains 13 residues. The CDR3 coding sequence is TGCGCCAGCAGCACGGACGGTAATCAGCCCCAGCATTTT. Residues: CASSTDGNQPQHF. The full variable domain, with the rest looked up from reference TRBV5-1 and TRBJ1-5, is KAGVTQTPRYLIKTRGQQVTLSCSPISGHRSVSWYQQTPGQGLQFLFEYFSETQRNKGNFPGRFSGRQFSNSRSEMNVSTLELGDSALYLCASSTDGNQPQHFGDGTRLSIL.

Judged by abundance, this clonotype is medium-sized (0.01 to 0.1%). The chain is built from TRBV19 and TRBJ2-2; D may be TRBD1 (7 bases). The CDR3 has 14 amino acids. V shed 3 bases and J shed 6 bases, with 11 bases lying between them. Germline V gene data show CDR1 as LNHDA and CDR2 as SQIVND (reference sequence). The CDR3 DNA reads as TGTGCCAGTAGTATGGGCAGGGGGGCCGGGGAGCTGTTTTTT. Amino acids: CASSMGRGAGELFF.

V is TRBV6-6 and J is TRBJ1-2; 10 bases fit TRBD1. The CDR3 runs to 16 residues. After removal of 6 bases from V and 3 bases from J, the junction contained 10 bases not matched to a gene. CDR1 and CDR2 (germline): MNHNY, SVGAGI (reference sequence). In DNA form, the CDR3 reads TGTGCCAGCAGGTCGAGGTGGACAGGGGGACACTATGGCTACACCTTC. Translated: CASRSRWTGGHYGYTF.

This clonotype has ten or more counts. This chain uses TRBV5-1 with TRBJ2-6; D not resolved. Trimming stripped 0 bases from V and 1 base from J, with 5 bases between. CDR3 length equals 15 residues. The germline V gene encodes CDR1 SGHRS and CDR2 YFSETQ. CDR3 protein: CASSLEGSGANVLTF. As DNA, the CDR3 is TGCGCCAGCAGCTTGGAAGGATCTGGGGCCAACGTCCTGACTTTC.

Within the sample, this clonotype is medium-sized. The chain uses TRBV29-1 and TRBJ1-1; unclear D gene. CDR3 length: 12 residues. Trimming left V 8 bases short and J 2 bases short, with 12 bases between. Germline CDR1 is SQVTM and CDR2 is ANQGSEA. The CDR3, as DNA: TGCAGCTCCTGGACCTCAAACACTGAAGCTTTCTTT. It yields the protein CSSWTSNTEAFF.